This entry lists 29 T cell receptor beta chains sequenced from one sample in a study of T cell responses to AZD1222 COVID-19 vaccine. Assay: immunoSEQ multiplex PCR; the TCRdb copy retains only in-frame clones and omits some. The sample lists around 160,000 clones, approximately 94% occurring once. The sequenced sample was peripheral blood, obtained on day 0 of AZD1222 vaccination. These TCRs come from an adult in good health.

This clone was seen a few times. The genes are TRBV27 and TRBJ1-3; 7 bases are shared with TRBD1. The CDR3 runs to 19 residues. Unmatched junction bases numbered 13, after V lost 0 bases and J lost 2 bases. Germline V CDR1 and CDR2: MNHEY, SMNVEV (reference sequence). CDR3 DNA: TGTGCCAGCAGTTTATCGGAAGACTGGACAGGACTCACTGGAAACACCATATATTTT. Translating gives CASSLSEDWTGLTGNTIYF.

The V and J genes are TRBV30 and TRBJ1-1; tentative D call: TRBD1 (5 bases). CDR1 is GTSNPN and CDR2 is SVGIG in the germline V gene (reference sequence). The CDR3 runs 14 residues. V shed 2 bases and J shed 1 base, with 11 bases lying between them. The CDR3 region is CAWSPGPRNTEAFF. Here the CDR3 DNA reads TGTGCCTGGAGTCCGGGACCGAGGAACACTGAAGCTTTCTTT.

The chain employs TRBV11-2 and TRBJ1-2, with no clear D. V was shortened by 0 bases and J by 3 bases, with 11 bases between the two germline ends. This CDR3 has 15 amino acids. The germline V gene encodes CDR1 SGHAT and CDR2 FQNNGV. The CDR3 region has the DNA TGTGCCAGCAGCTTAGATAGTAGATACGACTATGGCTACACCTTC. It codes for CASSLDSRYDYGYTF.

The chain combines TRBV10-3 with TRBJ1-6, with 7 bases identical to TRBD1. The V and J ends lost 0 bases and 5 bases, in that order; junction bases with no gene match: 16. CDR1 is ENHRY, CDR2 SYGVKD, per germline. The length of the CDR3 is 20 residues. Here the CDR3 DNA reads TGTGCCATCAGTGAGTCGAAGGACAGGCGAAAGGCTATTCATAATTCACCCCTCCACTTT. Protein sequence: CAISESKDRRKAIHNSPLHF.

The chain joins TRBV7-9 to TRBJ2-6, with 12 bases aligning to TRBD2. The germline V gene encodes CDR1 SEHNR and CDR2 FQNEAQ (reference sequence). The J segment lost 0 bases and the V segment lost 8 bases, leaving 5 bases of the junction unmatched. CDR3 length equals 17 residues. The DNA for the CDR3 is TGTGCCAGCTCCACTAGCGGGGGGTTCTCTGGGGCCAACGTCCTGACTTTC. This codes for CASSTSGGFSGANVLTF.

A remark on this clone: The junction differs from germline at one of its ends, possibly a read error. The DNA of the CDR3 is TGTGCCAGCAGCCGCTTCGGACTAGCGGGAGTCGCTGATCACTTC. The encoded protein is CASSRFGLAGVADHF. This chain joins TRBV28 and TRBJ2-5; TRBD2 agrees at 13 bases. This CDR3 has 15 amino acids. The V gene's germline CDR1 is MDHEN and CDR2 SYDVKM.

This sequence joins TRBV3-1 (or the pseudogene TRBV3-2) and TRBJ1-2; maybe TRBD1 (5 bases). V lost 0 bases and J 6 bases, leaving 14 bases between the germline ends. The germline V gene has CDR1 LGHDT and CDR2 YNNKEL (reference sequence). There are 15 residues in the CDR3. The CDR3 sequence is CASSQDAQGGNGYTF. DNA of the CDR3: TGTGCCAGCAGCCAAGATGCCCAGGGAGGCAATGGCTACACCTTC.

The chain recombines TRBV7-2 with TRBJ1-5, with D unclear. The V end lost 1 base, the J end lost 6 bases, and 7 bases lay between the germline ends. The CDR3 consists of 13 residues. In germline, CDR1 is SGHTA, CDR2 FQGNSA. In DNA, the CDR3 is TGTGCCAGCAGCTTAGAGGGTTTTCAGCCCCAGCATTTT. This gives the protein CASSLEGFQPQHF.

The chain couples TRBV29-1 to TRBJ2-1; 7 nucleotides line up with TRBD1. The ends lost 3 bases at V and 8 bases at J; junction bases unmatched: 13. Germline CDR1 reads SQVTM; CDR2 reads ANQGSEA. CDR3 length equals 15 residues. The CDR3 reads CSVERTGRLGDEQFF. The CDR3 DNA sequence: TGCAGCGTTGAGAGGACAGGTCGTTTAGGGGATGAGCAGTTCTTC.

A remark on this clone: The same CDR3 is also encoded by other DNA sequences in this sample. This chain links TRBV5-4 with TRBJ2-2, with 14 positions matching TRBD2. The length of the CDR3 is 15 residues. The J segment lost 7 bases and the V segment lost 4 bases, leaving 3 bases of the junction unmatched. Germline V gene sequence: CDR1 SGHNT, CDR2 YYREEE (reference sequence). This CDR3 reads CASSPGTSGSGELFF. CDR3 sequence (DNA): TGTGCCAGCAGCCCGGGGACTAGCGGGAGCGGGGAGCTGTTTTTT.

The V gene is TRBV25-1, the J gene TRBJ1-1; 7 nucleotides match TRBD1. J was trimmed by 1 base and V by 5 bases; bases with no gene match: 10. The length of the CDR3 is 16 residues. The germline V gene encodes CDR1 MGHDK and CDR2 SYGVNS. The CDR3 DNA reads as TGTGCCAGCAGTCAGACAGGGATCTTACAGAACACTGAAGCTTTCTTT. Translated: CASSQTGILQNTEAFF.

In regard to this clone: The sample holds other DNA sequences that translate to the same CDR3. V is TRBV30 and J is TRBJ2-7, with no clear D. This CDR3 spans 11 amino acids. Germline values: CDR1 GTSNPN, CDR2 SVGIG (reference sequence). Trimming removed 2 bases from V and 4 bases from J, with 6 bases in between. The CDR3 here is CAWSPGYEQYF. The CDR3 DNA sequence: TGTGCCTGGAGTCCAGGTTACGAGCAGTACTTC.

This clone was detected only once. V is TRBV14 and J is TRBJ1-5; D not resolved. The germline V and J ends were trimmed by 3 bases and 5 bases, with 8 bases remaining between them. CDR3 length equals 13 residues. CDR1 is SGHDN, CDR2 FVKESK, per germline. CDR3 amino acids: CASSQFGDQPQHF. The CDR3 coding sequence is TGTGCCAGCAGCCAGTTTGGAGATCAGCCCCAGCATTTT.

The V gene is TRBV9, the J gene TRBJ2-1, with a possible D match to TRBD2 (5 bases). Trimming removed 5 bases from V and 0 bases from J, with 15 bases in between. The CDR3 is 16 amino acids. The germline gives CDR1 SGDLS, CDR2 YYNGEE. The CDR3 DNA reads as TGTGCCAGCAGTGTCGAGTTTGGACTCTCCTACAATGAGCAGTTCTTC. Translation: CASSVEFGLSYNEQFF.

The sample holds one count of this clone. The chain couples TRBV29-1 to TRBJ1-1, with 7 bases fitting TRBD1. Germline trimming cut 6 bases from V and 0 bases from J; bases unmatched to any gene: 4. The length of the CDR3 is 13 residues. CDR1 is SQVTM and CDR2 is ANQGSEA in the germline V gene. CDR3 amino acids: CSVTGRMNTEAFF. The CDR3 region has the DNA TGCAGCGTGACAGGGAGGATGAACACTGAAGCTTTCTTT.

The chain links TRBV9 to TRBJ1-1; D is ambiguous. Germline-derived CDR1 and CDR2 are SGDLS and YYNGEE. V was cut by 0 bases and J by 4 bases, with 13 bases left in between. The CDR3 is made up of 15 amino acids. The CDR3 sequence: CASSVVRGWGTEAFF. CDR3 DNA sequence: TGTGCCAGCAGCGTAGTTCGGGGTTGGGGCACTGAAGCTTTCTTT. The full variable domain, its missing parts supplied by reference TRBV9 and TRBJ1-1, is DSGVTQTPKHLITATGQRVTLRCSPRSGDLSVYWYQQSLDQGLQFLIQYYNGEERAKGNILERFSAQQFPDLHSELNLSSLELGDSALYFCASSVVRGWGTEAFFGQGTRLTVV.

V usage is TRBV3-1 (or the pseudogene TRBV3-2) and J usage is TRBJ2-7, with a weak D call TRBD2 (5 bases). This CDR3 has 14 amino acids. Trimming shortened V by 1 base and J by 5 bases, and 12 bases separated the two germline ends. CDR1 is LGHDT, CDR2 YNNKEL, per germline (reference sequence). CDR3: CASSQGPLGDEQYF. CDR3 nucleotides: TGTGCCAGCAGCCAAGGGCCCCTCGGGGACGAGCAGTACTTC.

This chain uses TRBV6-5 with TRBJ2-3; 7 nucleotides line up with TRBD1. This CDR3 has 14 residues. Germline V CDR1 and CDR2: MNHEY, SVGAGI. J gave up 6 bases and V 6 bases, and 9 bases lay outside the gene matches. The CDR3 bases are TGTGCCAGCAGATTGACAGGGTCCTGGGATACGCAGTATTTT. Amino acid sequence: CASRLTGSWDTQYF.

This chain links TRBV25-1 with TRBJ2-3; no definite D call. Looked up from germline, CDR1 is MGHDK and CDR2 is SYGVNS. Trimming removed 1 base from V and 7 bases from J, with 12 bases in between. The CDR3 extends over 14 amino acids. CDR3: CASSEFPSEHTQYF. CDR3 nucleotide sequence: TGTGCCAGCAGTGAATTCCCTAGTGAGCATACGCAGTATTTT.

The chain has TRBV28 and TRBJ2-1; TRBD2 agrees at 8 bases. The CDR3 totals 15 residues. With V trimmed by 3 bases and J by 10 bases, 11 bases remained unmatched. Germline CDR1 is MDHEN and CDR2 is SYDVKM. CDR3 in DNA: TGTGCCAGCAGTTTCTTCCCGGGACTAGTGGAGGAGCAGTTCTTC. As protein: CASSFFPGLVEEQFF.

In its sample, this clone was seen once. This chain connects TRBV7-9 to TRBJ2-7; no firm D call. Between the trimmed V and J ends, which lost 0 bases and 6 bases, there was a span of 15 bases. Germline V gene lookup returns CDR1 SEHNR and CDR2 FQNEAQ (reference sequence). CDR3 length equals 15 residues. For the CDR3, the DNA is TGTGCCAGCAGCTTAGCGATGAGCTCGACGGGCGAGCAGTACTTC. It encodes CASSLAMSSTGEQYF.

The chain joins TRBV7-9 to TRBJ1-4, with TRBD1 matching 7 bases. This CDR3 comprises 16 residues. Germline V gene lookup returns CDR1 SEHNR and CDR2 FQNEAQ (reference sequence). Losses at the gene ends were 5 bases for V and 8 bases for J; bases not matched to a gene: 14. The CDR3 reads CASSEQSGTVIEKLFF. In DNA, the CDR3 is TGTGCCAGCAGCGAACAATCCGGGACAGTAATAGAAAAACTGTTTTTT.

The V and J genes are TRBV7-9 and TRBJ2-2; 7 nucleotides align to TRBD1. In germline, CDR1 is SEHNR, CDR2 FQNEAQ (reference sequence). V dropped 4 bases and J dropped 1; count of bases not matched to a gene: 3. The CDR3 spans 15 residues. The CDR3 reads CASSYTGENTGELFF. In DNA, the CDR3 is TGTGCCAGCAGCTATACAGGGGAGAACACCGGGGAGCTGTTTTTT. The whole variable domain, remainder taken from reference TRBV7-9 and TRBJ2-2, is DTGVSQNPRHKITKRGQNVTFRCDPISEHNRLYWYRQTLGQGPEFLTYFQNEAQLEKSRLLSDRFSAERPKGSFSTLEIQRTEQGDSAMYLCASSYTGENTGELFFGEGSRLTVL.

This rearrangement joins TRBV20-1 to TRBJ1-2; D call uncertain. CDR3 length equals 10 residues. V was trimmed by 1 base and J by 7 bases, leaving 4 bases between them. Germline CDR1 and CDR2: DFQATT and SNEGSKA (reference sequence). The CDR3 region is CSARAVGYTF. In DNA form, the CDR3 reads TGCAGTGCTAGAGCCGTTGGCTACACCTTC.

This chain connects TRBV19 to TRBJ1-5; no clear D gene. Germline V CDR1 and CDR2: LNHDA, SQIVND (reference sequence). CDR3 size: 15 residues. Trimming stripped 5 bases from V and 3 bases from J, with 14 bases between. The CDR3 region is CASSSLGGFNQPQHF. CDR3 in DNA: TGTGCCAGTAGTTCCCTAGGAGGGTTCAATCAGCCCCAGCATTTT.

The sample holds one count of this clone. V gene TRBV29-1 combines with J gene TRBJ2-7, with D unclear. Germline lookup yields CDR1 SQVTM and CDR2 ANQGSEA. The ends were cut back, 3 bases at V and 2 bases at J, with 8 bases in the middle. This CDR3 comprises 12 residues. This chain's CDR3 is CSVDVDPYEQYF. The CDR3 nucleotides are TGCAGCGTTGACGTAGACCCCTACGAGCAGTACTTC.

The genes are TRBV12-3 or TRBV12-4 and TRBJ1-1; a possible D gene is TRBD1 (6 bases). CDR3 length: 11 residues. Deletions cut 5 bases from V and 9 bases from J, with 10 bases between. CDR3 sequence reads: CASSGQRQAFF. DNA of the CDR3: TGTGCCAGCAGTGGACAGAGGCAAGCTTTCTTT.

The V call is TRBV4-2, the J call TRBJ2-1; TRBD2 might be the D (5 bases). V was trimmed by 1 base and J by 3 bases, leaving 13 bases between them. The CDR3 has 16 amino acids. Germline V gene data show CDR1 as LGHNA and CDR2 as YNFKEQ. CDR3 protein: CASSQASAGLYNEQFF. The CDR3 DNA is TGTGCCAGCAGCCAAGCTTCCGCGGGCCTCTACAATGAGCAGTTCTTC.

This chain's CDR3 is CASSYGTGYGYTF. Written as DNA, the CDR3 is TGTGCCAGCAGTTACGGGACAGGGTATGGCTACACCTTC. The V gene is TRBV27, the J gene TRBJ1-2; 9 bases align to TRBD1. Unmatched junction bases numbered 2, after V lost 4 bases and J lost 5 bases. Germline V gene data show CDR1 as MNHEY and CDR2 as SMNVEV (reference sequence). The CDR3 runs to 13 residues.